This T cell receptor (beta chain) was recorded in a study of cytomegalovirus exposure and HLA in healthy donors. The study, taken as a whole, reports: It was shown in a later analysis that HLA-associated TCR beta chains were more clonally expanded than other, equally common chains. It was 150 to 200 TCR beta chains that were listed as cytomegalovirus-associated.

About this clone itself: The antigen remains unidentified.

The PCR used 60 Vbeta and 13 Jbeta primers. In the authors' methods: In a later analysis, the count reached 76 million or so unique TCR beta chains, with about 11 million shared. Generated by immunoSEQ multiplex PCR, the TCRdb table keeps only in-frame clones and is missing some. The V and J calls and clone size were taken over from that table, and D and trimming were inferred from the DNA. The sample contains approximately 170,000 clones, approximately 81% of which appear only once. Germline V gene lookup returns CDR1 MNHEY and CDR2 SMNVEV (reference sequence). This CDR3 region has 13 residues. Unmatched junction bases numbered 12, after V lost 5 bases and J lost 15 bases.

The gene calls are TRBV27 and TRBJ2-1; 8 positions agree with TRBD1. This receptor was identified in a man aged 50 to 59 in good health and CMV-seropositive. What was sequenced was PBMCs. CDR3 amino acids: CASSARQGRKWFF. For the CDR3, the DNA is TGTGCCAGCAGTGCCAGACAGGGGCGAAAGTGGTTCTTC.